A selection of T cell receptor beta chains follows, all from one sample in a study of T-cell reconstitution after alpha-beta-depleted transplantation in children. Via MiXCR, TCRdb re-called the PCR reads, giving one row per CDR3 protein. The sample lists 150,000 to 200,000 distinct CDR3 sequences, less than 15% seen once, with roughly 13% in the top ten. The source material was PBMCs from the stem cell graft donor, sampled from the stem cell graft. All receptors derive from a human donor who donated a stem cell graft to a child with acute lymphoblastic leukemia. CDR3s include the opening cysteine and the closing phenylalanine or tryptophan. D genes are given only for firm matches. Clone size appears in some rows only: once, few, many, or a class for an expanded clone.

clone size	V gene	D gene	J gene	CDR3 DNA	CDR3 protein
many	TRBV20-1	.	TRBJ2-5	TGCGGGGTAGGGGGGGGTGATTTGAAGACCCAGTACTTC	CGVGGGDLKTQYF
.	TRBV18	TRBD1	TRBJ1-5	TGTGCCAGCTCATCCGGGACAGATCCAGATCAGCCCCAGCATTTT	CASSSGTDPDQPQHF
many	TRBV20-1	TRBD2	TRBJ2-1	TGCAGTGCCAGACTAGCTCGCGAGCAGTTCTTC	CSARLAREQFF
many	TRBV3-1	.	TRBJ1-5	TGTGCCAGCAGCGGGGCGGGGCAGGGCAGGGGCAATCAGCCCCAGCATTTT	CASSGAGQGRGNQPQHF
many	TRBV7-6	.	TRBJ1-5	TGTGCCAGCAGCTTAGAACAGGGCTGGCTGCCCCAGCATTTT	CASSLEQGWLPQHF
many	TRBV7-9	.	TRBJ1-5	TGTGCCAGCAGCTTAGGAGGGGGTAGCAATCAGCCCCAGCATTTT	CASSLGGGSNQPQHF
many	TRBV6-5	.	TRBJ2-7	TGTGCCAGCAGTTACTATTTGAGGGTCGACGAGCAGTACTTC	CASSYYLRVDEQYF
many	TRBV12-3/TRBV12-4	TRBD2	TRBJ2-3	TGTGCCAGCAGTTCGACTAGCGGGACGCAGTATTTT	CASSSTSGTQYF
many	TRBV5-1	TRBD1	TRBJ2-3	TGCGCCAGCAGCTTACAGGGGGCTGGCACAGATACGCAGTATTTT	CASSLQGAGTDTQYF
many	TRBV5-1	TRBD2	TRBJ2-5	TGCGCCAGCAGCCCGGAGAGCGGGGGGAAGACCCAGTACTTC	CASSPESGGKTQYF
.	TRBV12-3/TRBV12-4	.	TRBJ1-5	TGTGCCAGCAGTTTAGAGGCAGGAGGGGGCAATCAGCCCCAGCATTTT	CASSLEAGGGNQPQHF
many	TRBV5-1	TRBD1	TRBJ2-7	TGCGCCAGCAGCTGGACAGGGCAGGGGTACGAGCAGTACTTC	CASSWTGQGYEQYF
once	TRBV20-1	TRBD1	TRBJ2-1	TGCAGTTTTCAGGGGGCGCCCTCCTACAATGAGCAGTTCTTC	CSFQGAPSYNEQFF
few	TRBV30	.	TRBJ2-1	TGTGCCTGGAGTGTACGCTTTGATACCCCCTACAATGAGCAGTTCTTC	CAWSVRFDTPYNEQFF
few	TRBV20-1	TRBD1	TRBJ2-5	TGCAGTGCTAGGGATAACAGGGGCGAGACCCAGTACTTC	CSARDNRGETQYF
many	TRBV12-3/TRBV12-4	.	TRBJ2-7	TGTGCCAGCAGCCGCAGACCCTACGAGCAGTACTTC	CASSRRPYEQYF
many	TRBV6-1	.	TRBJ2-5	TGTGCCAGCGGGTGGGAGTATAGAGAGACCCAGTACTTC	CASGWEYRETQYF
many	TRBV5-1	.	TRBJ2-3	TGCGCCAGCAGAGGCGACGTTCATAGCACAGATACGCAGTATTTT	CASRGDVHSTDTQYF
many	TRBV28	TRBD1	TRBJ2-3	TGTGCCAGCAGTTTCAGAGTGACAGGGAGCACAGATACGCAGTATTTT	CASSFRVTGSTDTQYF
many	TRBV20-1	.	TRBJ1-5	TGCAGTGCTGGGGGGTGGGGGCCCAACTCAAATCAGCCCCAGCATTTT	CSAGGWGPNSNQPQHF
.	TRBV10-2	TRBD2	TRBJ2-1	TGCGCCAGCAGTGATAGCGGGAGGGGCGATGAGCAGTTCTTC	CASSDSGRGDEQFF
.	TRBV12-3/TRBV12-4	.	TRBJ1-1	TGTGCCAGCAGTTTTACCCACTCGGGACCCACGAACACTGAAGCTTTCTTT	CASSFTHSGPTNTEAFF
many	TRBV29-1	.	TRBJ2-3	TGCAGCGCTTCACAGGTCCCGGGAGGCACAGATACGCAGTATTTT	CSASQVPGGTDTQYF
many	TRBV20-1	.	TRBJ1-5	TGCAGTGCTAGGAGCACCGGGACTTCTCGTTTGCATTTT	CSARSTGTSRLHF
.	TRBV6-2/TRBV6-3	.	TRBJ2-5	TGTGCCAGCAGTTACCCGGACGGTCGCGTAAGCAGCGGCGGGATCGAGACCCAGTACTTC	CASSYPDGRVSSGGIETQYF
many	TRBV29-1	.	TRBJ1-1	TGCAGCGTTGGGTGGGGGGTTGAAGCTTTCTTT	CSVGWGVEAFF
.	TRBV7-9	.	TRBJ1-2	TGTGCCAGCAGCCCACCGGGGGGGACGGAAATGGGGGGCTACACCTTC	CASSPPGGTEMGGYTF
many	TRBV5-1	TRBD2	TRBJ2-7	TGCGCCAGCAGCTTGTCTAGCGGGAGTCCGTACGAGCAGTACTTC	CASSLSSGSPYEQYF
few	TRBV20-1	.	TRBJ1-2	TGCATAGCGGGACTGGGTCATTATGGCTACACCTTC	CIAGLGHYGYTF
.	TRBV5-1	TRBD1	TRBJ1-1	TGCGCCAGCAGCCCATCGGGACAGAATACCAACACTGAAGCTTTCTTT	CASSPSGQNTNTEAFF
.	TRBV7-2	TRBD1	TRBJ2-2	TGTGCCAGCAGAAAAACAGGGGCGCGTAACACCGGGGAGCTGTTTTTT	CASRKTGARNTGELFF